These 19 T cell receptor beta chains share one sample of origin, sequenced in a study of T cells expressing NK-cell markers. TCRdb re-called the 5' RACE reads, yielding one record per CDR3 amino acid sequence without DNA. The sample includes 400,000 to 450,000 distinct CDR3 sequences. Sequenced: blood T cells: a sorted CD56 or NKG2C T cell subset, CD4+ or CD8+ T cells, or bulk PBMC T cells (not recorded which). The receptor set was obtained from a woman between 18 and 69 years old in good health.

The J gene is TRBJ2-2, the V gene TRBV6-4. This CDR3 is built from 11 residues. CDR1 MRHNA and CDR2 SNTAGT come from the germline V gene. CDR3 region: CASSDGWELFF.

The chain recombines TRBV7-2 with TRBJ2-5; checking the TCRdb D call of TRBD2 is not possible without DNA. CDR1 is SGHTA and CDR2 is FQGNSA in the germline V gene. This CDR3 comprises 17 residues. CDR3 region: CASVGGASGPYQETQYF.

The genes are TRBV18 and TRBJ2-1; TCRdb returns TRBD1, unconfirmable since there is no DNA. Germline V gene lookup returns CDR1 KGHSH and CDR2 LQKENI. This CDR3 is 16 amino acids long. CDR3 loop: CASSHGRDSSYNEQFF.

J is TRBJ1-2 and V is TRBV20-1. CDR3 length: 15 residues. Germline V CDR1 and CDR2: DFQATT, SNEGSKA (reference sequence). The CDR3 reads CSARDRRGGPYGYTF.

The chain carries TRBV5-1 and TRBJ2-3; the TCRdb D gene call, TRBD1, has no DNA to confirm it. The CDR3 is made up of 16 amino acids. Germline V gene data show CDR1 as SGHRS and CDR2 as YFSETQ. CDR3 loop: CASSLGRIARRDTQYF.

This chain connects TRBV18 to TRBJ2-5. CDR1 is KGHSH, CDR2 LQKENI, per germline. The CDR3 runs to 13 residues. This CDR3 reads CASSPPVEETQYF.

This chain connects TRBV7-8 to TRBJ2-7. The CDR3 has 14 residues. In germline, CDR1 is SGHVS, CDR2 FQNEAQ. The CDR3 loop reads CASSLDWGSYEQYF.

V usage is TRBV9 and J usage is TRBJ2-1; as DNA is missing, the TRBD2 call by TCRdb cannot be tested. This CDR3 comprises 18 residues. Per the germline V gene, CDR1 is SGDLS and CDR2 is YYNGEE. CDR3 sequence reads: CASSVVGTSSSSYNEQFF.

V is TRBV21-1 and J is TRBJ2-1; without DNA, the TCRdb call of TRBD1 cannot be checked. TRBV21-1 represents a pseudogene. This CDR3 has 15 amino acids. CDR3 amino acids: CASSKAPQSRNEQFF.

The chain combines TRBV7-2 with TRBJ1-6; TCRdb outputs TRBD1, but without DNA this stays unchecked. The CDR3 totals 15 residues. CDR1 is SGHTA and CDR2 is FQGNSA in the germline V gene. CDR3 amino acids: CASSHRVGAGSPLHF.

This chain connects TRBV20-1 to TRBJ2-3; the TCRdb D gene call, TRBD2, has no DNA to confirm it. Germline CDR1 and CDR2: DFQATT and SNEGSKA (reference sequence). The CDR3 totals 17 residues. CDR3 region: CSATSVGSGRGVDTQYF.

The gene calls are TRBV16 and TRBJ1-4; TCRdb gives TRBD1 as the D gene, but with no DNA this cannot be confirmed. The CDR3 runs 15 residues. Germline V gene lookup returns CDR1 KGHSY and CDR2 FQNENV. This CDR3 reads CASSLGNTGVEKLFF.

V gene TRBV4-2 combines with J gene TRBJ2-3; TCRdb calls TRBD2, which cannot be checked without DNA. There are 20 residues in the CDR3. The V gene's germline CDR1 is LGHNA and CDR2 YNFKEQ. The CDR3 protein is CASSHSLAGGYFLPPDTQYF.

The chain recombines TRBV5-4 with TRBJ1-2; TCRdb's D call, TRBD1, is unchecked because there is no DNA. The CDR3 sequence is 15 residues long. In germline, CDR1 is SGHNT, CDR2 YYREEE (reference sequence). The CDR3 region is CASSSYTGDTYGYTF.

The V call is TRBV2, the J call TRBJ1-2; the TCRdb call, TRBD1, lacks DNA for checking. This CDR3 region has 14 residues. Germline lookup yields CDR1 SNHLY and CDR2 FYNNEI. Here the CDR3 reads CASSEEAGPYGYTF.

The J gene is TRBJ2-1, the V gene TRBV4-1. The germline V gene has CDR1 MGHRA and CDR2 YSYEKL. This CDR3 is built from 12 residues. The CDR3 region is CASSRENNEQFF.

The chain has TRBV20-1 and TRBJ2-7; the TCRdb call, TRBD2, lacks DNA for checking. This CDR3 is built from 15 residues. The germline V gene encodes CDR1 DFQATT and CDR2 SNEGSKA (reference sequence). This CDR3 is CSASFEAGARGEQYF.

V gene TRBV6-1 combines with J gene TRBJ1-5. The CDR3 consists of 14 residues. Germline CDR1 and CDR2: MNHNS and SASEGT. The chain's CDR3 is CASSDETQYQPQHF.

This chain links TRBV25-1 with TRBJ2-3; no DNA is available, so the TRBD2 call from TCRdb remains unchecked. Germline CDR1 reads MGHDK; CDR2 reads SYGVNS. The CDR3 runs 15 residues. This CDR3 reads CASSEGGGRTDTQYF.